Presented here are 9 T cell receptor beta chains from one specimen sequenced in a study of T-cell reconstitution after alpha-beta-depleted transplantation in children. The authors prepared the TCRbeta library with unique molecular identifiers. A single record per CDR3 protein comes from TCRdb applying MiXCR to the PCR reads. The table includes approximately 520,000 distinct CDR3 sequences, 11% detected once. Sample: PBMCs, mostly from graft donor cells, taken 180 days after TCRalphabeta/CD19-depleted stem cell transplant. All receptors derive from a female patient aged 2 to 10 who had a stem cell transplant for aplastic anemia, so the T cells may come from the graft donor.

The gene calls are TRBV29-1 and TRBJ1-1; D call uncertain. This CDR3 has 15 residues. CDR1 is SQVTM, CDR2 ANQGSEA, per germline. V was shortened by 1 base and J by 1 base, with 13 bases between the two germline ends. Here the CDR3 reads CSVEASGRGNTEAFF. In DNA, the CDR3 is TGCAGCGTTGAAGCTTCCGGGCGTGGGAACACTGAAGCTTTCTTT. The full variable domain, its missing parts supplied by reference TRBV29-1 and TRBJ1-1, is SAVISQKPSRDICQRGTSLTIQCQVDSQVTMMFWYRQQPGQSLTLIATANQGSEATYESGFVIDKFPISRPNLTFSTLTVSNMSPEDSSIYLCSVEASGRGNTEAFFGQGTRLTVV.

This clonotype appeared many times. V and J are TRBV28 and TRBJ2-2, with 7 bases lining up with TRBD1. Germline-derived CDR1 and CDR2 are MDHEN and SYDVKM. CDR3 length: 14 amino acids. After removal of 2 bases from V and 6 bases from J, the junction contained 3 bases not matched to a gene. CDR3 coding DNA: TGTGCCAGCAGTTTAACAACAGGGGCCGGGGAGCTGTTTTTT. Protein sequence: CASSLTTGAGELFF.

V usage is TRBV2 and J usage is TRBJ2-2, with 7 bases matching TRBD1. This CDR3 has 16 amino acids. Looked up from germline, CDR1 is SNHLY and CDR2 is FYNNEI. The V and J ends lost 6 bases and 6 bases, in that order; junction bases with no gene match: 13. The DNA for the CDR3 is TGTGCCAGCAGCCCCGTAGACAGGGACAGTTCCGGGGAGCTGTTTTTT. It codes for CASSPVDRDSSGELFF.

The chain combines TRBV4-3 with TRBJ2-2; the match to TRBD2 covers 12 bases. The V gene's germline CDR1 is LGHNA and CDR2 YSLEER. The CDR3 loop spans 17 amino acids. V dropped 3 bases and J dropped 1; count of bases not matched to a gene: 3. The CDR3, as DNA: TGCGCCAGCAGCCAGGAGGGACTAGCGGGGAACACCGGGGAGCTGTTTTTT. Its translation is CASSQEGLAGNTGELFF.

This chain links TRBV11-1 with TRBJ2-2; TRBD2 matches at 7 bases. This CDR3 region has 20 residues. V lost 0 bases to trimming and J lost 0 bases; unmatched junction nucleotides: 13. Looked up from germline, CDR1 is SGHAT and CDR2 is FQDESV (reference sequence). As DNA, the CDR3 is TGTGCCAGCAGCTTAGCCGTTTGGACTGGCGGGAGCGCGAACACCGGGGAGCTGTTTTTT. It specifies CASSLAVWTGGSANTGELFF. Full variable domain (missing parts from reference TRBV11-1 and TRBJ2-2): EAEVAQSPRYKITEKSQAVAFWCDPISGHATLYWYRQILGQGPELLVQFQDESVVDDSQLPKDRFSAERLKGVDSTLKIQPAELGDSAMYLCASSLAVWTGGSANTGELFFGEGSRLTVL.

This sequence joins TRBV18 and TRBJ2-7; tentatively, D is TRBD2 (5 bases). V lost 3 bases and J lost 4, with 10 bases in between. From germline, CDR1 is KGHSH and CDR2 LQKENI. The CDR3 is 13 residues long. CDR3 amino acids: CASSPGVLYEQYV. The DNA for the CDR3 is TGTGCCAGCTCACCGGGAGTGTTGTACGAGCAGTACGTC.

The V and J genes are TRBV5-1 and TRBJ2-1; 11 bases map to TRBD1. Unmatched junction bases numbered 5, after V lost 4 bases and J lost 8 bases. In germline, CDR1 is SGHRS, CDR2 YFSETQ. The CDR3 contains 14 residues. CDR3 protein: CASSRGDRGDEQFF. In DNA, the CDR3 is TGCGCCAGCAGCCGAGGGGACAGGGGGGATGAGCAGTTCTTC.

In its sample, this clonotype was seen once. The rearrangement joins TRBV19 to TRBJ2-7; 9 bases line up with TRBD1. From germline, CDR1 is LNHDA and CDR2 SQIVND (reference sequence). CDR3 length: 14 residues. V gave up 8 bases and J gave up 3 bases; unmatched junction bases: 8. In nucleotides, the CDR3 is TGTGCCAGTGTTAGGACAGGGGCAGGCTACGAGCAGTACTTC. Its protein is CASVRTGAGYEQYF.

This clonotype was counted many times. The rearrangement links TRBV10-3 to TRBJ2-7; TRBD1 matches 7 bases. The V and J ends lost 6 bases and 0 bases, in that order; junction bases with no gene match: 5. Germline assignment: CDR1 ENHRY and CDR2 SYGVKD. The CDR3 covers 14 residues. The CDR3 DNA sequence: TGTGCCATCAGCCGACAGGGCTACTCCTACGAGCAGTACGTC. It encodes CAISRQGYSYEQYV.